This T cell receptor (beta chain) was captured in a study of CD8+CD57+ T cells in acquired aplastic anemia. Study-level information: When averaged, DNA from sorted CD4+ and CD8+ cells came to 3.2 ug. Roughly 11 million reads were obtained on average for healthy donor CD4+ cells. General study findings and limits: Patients and controls were found to share roughly 31 CD8+ CDR3 sequences. Researchers reported that CD8+ Simpson's diversity was not significantly different in patients versus controls.

Genomic DNA was employed as the template in profiling TCR beta VDJ and CDR3. TCRdb ran MiXCR on the reads and lists one entry per CDR3 protein. Altogether 200,000 to 250,000 distinct CDR3 sequences are present, roughly 35% being singletons, with the ten largest covering 0.95% to 1.3%. After removal of 3 bases from V and 10 bases from J, the junction contained 6 bases not matched to a gene. There are 15 residues in the CDR3. Germline loops: CDR1 LNHDA, CDR2 SQIVND (reference sequence). Concerning this clonotype: Antigen unknown.

This TCR was recovered from a human donor in good health, serving as a control. Input material: sorted CD4+, CD8+, or CD8+CD57+ T cells (not recorded which) from PBMCs. This chain links TRBV19 with TRBJ1-6; 10 bases agree with TRBD1. In nucleotides, the CDR3 is TGTGCCAGTAGTATCCCGGGACAGGGGCAATCACCCCTCCACTTT. Translating it yields CASSIPGQGQSPLHF.